This T cell receptor beta chain was profiled in a study of T cell repertoires in cytomegalovirus infection. Germline V gene lookup returns CDR1 MNHNS and CDR2 SASEGT. There are 13 residues in the CDR3. V lost 7 bases to trimming and J lost 2 bases, with 11 bases between them. This clonotype was recorded a few times. Its antigen is not identified. TCRdb used MiXCR to reprocess the reads, holding one entry per CDR3 protein. Of 680,000 or so distinct CDR3 sequences in the sample, around 30% were seen once. Study results and caveats: HLA-C-restricted CMV clonotypes gave the most frequent clonotype in two of eight donors.

The V call is TRBV6-1, the J call TRBJ2-5, with D hard to call. Sequences were derived from cultured PBMCs, sampled from culture after CMV antigen stimulation. The origin of this receptor is a human donor in good health (CMV status not recorded). Some clones in this sample may be carry-over from other donors' samples. The CDR3 protein is CASKAWVQETQYF. CDR3 sequence (DNA): TGTGCCAGCAAGGCGTGGGTACAAGAGACCCAGTACTTC.